This record concerns one T cell receptor beta chain sequence. This entry comes from a study of OX40 agonist ivuxolimab in advanced cancers. At the level of the study: Patients were dosed with the agonistic anti-OX40 (CD134) antibody ivuxolimab. Those enrolled were approximately 87% male, with a mean age of approximately 60 years and ages from roughly 20 to 90. Partial responses, seen in three patients, involved one hepatocellular carcinoma and two cutaneous melanomas.

The V gene's germline CDR1 is SGHNT and CDR2 YYREEE (reference sequence). V was pared by 0 bases and J by 3 bases, with 9 bases between. The CDR3 totals 15 residues. Repertoires were generated with immunoSEQ multiplex PCR, while TCRdb's copy carries only in-frame clones and drops some. The table lists 65,000 or so clones, roughly 87% of them singletons, with approximately 0.8% in the top ten. This sequence was found in an adult with an advanced solid tumor such as melanoma, head and neck, liver or kidney cancer. The sequenced sample was CD4+ or CD8+ T cells sorted from blood, obtained in a trial of the OX40 agonist ivuxolimab. The genes are TRBV5-4 and TRBJ1-4, with D possibly TRBD1 on 5 matching bases. CDR3 sequence (DNA): TGTGCCAGCAGCTTGGCCGGGGGGGCTAATGAAAAACTGTTTTTT. The encoded protein is CASSLAGGANEKLFF.